These 20 T cell receptor beta chains came from one sample sequenced in a study of T-cell memory formation after mild COVID-19. TCRdb reanalysed the 5' RACE reads using MiXCR and keeps one entry per CDR3 protein. The data contain 300,000 to 350,000 distinct CDR3 sequences, 14% of them seen just once; the ten biggest clones take up 21%. Specimen: PBMCs or a T cell subset sorted from them (not recorded which). The source is a man younger than 35 who had mild COVID-19 (a few samples of this study predate the infection). Cell type and time point are not known.

This clonotype was detected only a few times. This rearrangement joins TRBV20-1 to TRBJ1-1; the D is unclear. The CDR3 length is 12 residues. Trimming took off 5 bases at V and 8 bases at J, with 15 bases between the two ends. Germline V CDR1 and CDR2: DFQATT, SNEGSKA (reference sequence). The CDR3 DNA is TGCAGTGCTGGGCGGGCGGAAACCGAAGCTTTCTTT. Its protein product is CSAGRAETEAFF.

This clonotype was seen a handful of times. The chain recombines TRBV5-5 with TRBJ2-5; 9 bases agree with TRBD2. This CDR3 has 17 amino acids. Germline CDR1 and CDR2: SGHKS and YYEKEE (reference sequence). Trimming removed 3 bases from V and 5 bases from J; junction bases left unmatched: 14. The DNA for the CDR3 is TGTGCCAGCAGCTGGCGGGGGGGAAACGTTTTTACGGAGACCCAGTACTTC. Translation gives CASSWRGGNVFTETQYF.

This clonotype was seen more than once but under ten times. The chain couples TRBV7-2 to TRBJ2-7; D possibly matches TRBD1 or TRBD2 (5 bases each). The CDR3 covers 13 residues. In germline, CDR1 is SGHTA, CDR2 FQGNSA. V was trimmed by 7 bases and J by 6 bases, leaving 16 bases between them. Here the CDR3 reads CASMVEAGAEQYF. In nucleotides, the CDR3 is TGTGCCAGCATGGTAGAAGCCGGGGCCGAGCAGTACTTC.

In DNA, the CDR3 is TGTGCCAGCAGTGTAAGGGGGTCCCCGAACACCGGGGAGCTGTTTTTT. Protein sequence: CASSVRGSPNTGELFF. The genes are TRBV2 and TRBJ2-2; tentative D call: TRBD1 (6 bases). The germline V and J ends were trimmed by 4 bases and 0 bases, with 12 bases remaining between them. CDR3 length equals 16 residues. Germline V CDR1 and CDR2: SNHLY, FYNNEI.

The gene calls are TRBV12-3 or TRBV12-4 and TRBJ2-4; D not resolved. Deletions cut 4 bases from V and 10 bases from J, with 11 bases between. The CDR3 is 12 residues long. The CDR3, as DNA: TGTGCCAGCAGTTCCCCAAACATAATTCAGTACTTC. Encoded protein: CASSSPNIIQYF.

This clonotype was seen a handful of times. This chain links TRBV2 with TRBJ2-1; TRBD1 aligns across 10 bases. The J segment lost 9 bases and the V segment lost 8 bases, leaving 7 bases of the junction unmatched. The CDR3 consists of 13 residues. Germline V gives CDR1 SNHLY, CDR2 FYNNEI. CDR3 in DNA: TGTGCCAGCGGATTGGACAGGGGGGGTGAGCAGTTCTTC. Protein sequence: CASGLDRGGEQFF.

This clonotype showed up just a few times. The chain links TRBV7-9 to TRBJ2-7; 10 bases align to TRBD1. The ends lost 5 bases at V and 8 bases at J; junction bases unmatched: 6. From germline, CDR1 is SEHNR and CDR2 FQNEAQ (reference sequence). The CDR3 extends over 13 amino acids. The CDR3 reads CASSLTGGLQQYV. CDR3 nucleotides: TGTGCCAGCAGCCTGACAGGGGGCCTCCAGCAGTACGTC.

This clonotype was counted between two and nine times. The V call is TRBV12-3 or TRBV12-4, the J call TRBJ1-1, with a possible D match to TRBD1 (5 bases). V lost 7 bases and J 3 bases, leaving 21 bases between the germline ends. This CDR3 contains 16 residues. CDR3 DNA: TGTGCCAGCACTAGGGGACCAAGGGGTGTGGACACTGAAGCTTTCTTT. Translated: CASTRGPRGVDTEAFF.

CDR3 bases: TGTGCCAGCACCGTCGAGTACGGGTACGAGCAGTACTTC. It specifies CASTVEYGYEQYF. The rearrangement joins TRBV12-3 or TRBV12-4 to TRBJ2-7; no firm D call. This CDR3 contains 13 residues. V dropped 7 bases and J dropped 4 bases, with 14 bases sitting between them.

The gene calls are TRBV24-1 and TRBJ2-2, with 7 bases matching TRBD1. Unmatched junction bases numbered 7, after V lost 3 bases and J lost 4 bases. The CDR3 has 16 amino acids. CDR1 and CDR2 (germline): KGHDR, SFDVKD. Here the CDR3 reads CATSDPGTDPTGELFF. In DNA, the CDR3 is TGTGCCACCAGTGATCCTGGGACAGACCCCACCGGGGAGCTGTTTTTT.

V and J are TRBV2 and TRBJ2-1; 7 bases match TRBD2. The germline CDR1 and CDR2 sequences are SNHLY and FYNNEI. This CDR3 contains 13 residues. V was pared by 5 bases and J by 10 bases, with 8 bases of the junction left unmatched. The CDR3 coding sequence is TGTGCCAGCAGTTCTTCAAGGGGAGGGGAGCAGTTCTTC. As protein: CASSSSRGGEQFF.

V is TRBV7-9 and J is TRBJ2-5, with unresolved D. V gave up 1 base and J gave up 1 base, with 10 bases separating them. Germline values: CDR1 SEHNR, CDR2 FQNEAQ (reference sequence). The CDR3 is 15 residues long. Here the CDR3 DNA reads TGTGCCAGCAGCTTAGGAGGACCACTCCAAGAGACCCAGTACTTC. Amino acid sequence: CASSLGGPLQETQYF.

The V and J genes are TRBV5-1 and TRBJ1-1; no definite D call. CDR1 and CDR2 (germline): SGHRS, YFSETQ. The V and J ends lost 0 bases and 1 base respectively, with 10 bases between them. This CDR3 region has 15 residues. CDR3 loop: CASSLAEGGNTEAFF. The CDR3 coding sequence is TGCGCCAGCAGCTTGGCCGAGGGAGGGAACACTGAAGCTTTCTTT.

The J gene is TRBJ2-1, the V gene TRBV5-1, with D possibly called TRBD1 or TRBD2 (5 bases each). Germline V CDR1 and CDR2: SGHRS, YFSETQ. The CDR3 has 14 amino acids. V shed 7 bases and J shed 3 bases, with 14 bases lying between them. CDR3 in amino acids: CASVEGRIYNEQFF. The CDR3 DNA reads as TGCGCCAGCGTTGAGGGACGGATCTACAATGAGCAGTTCTTC. Full variable domain (outside the CDR3, taken from reference TRBV5-1 and TRBJ2-1): KAGVTQTPRYLIKTRGQQVTLSCSPISGHRSVSWYQQTPGQGLQFLFEYFSETQRNKGNFPGRFSGRQFSNSRSEMNVSTLELGDSALYLCASVEGRIYNEQFFGPGTRLTVL.

The chain combines TRBV4-3 with TRBJ1-6; no firm D call. The V end was cut by 4 bases, the J end by 3 bases, with 13 bases between. Germline CDR1 reads LGHNA; CDR2 reads YSLEER. The CDR3 length is 16 residues. CDR3 sequence (DNA): TGCGCCAGCAGCCGGCGGAGTTTTGGCTATAATTCACCCCTCCACTTT. This sequence encodes CASSRRSFGYNSPLHF.

This clonotype was counted only a few times. This chain links TRBV4-1 with TRBJ1-2, with TRBD1 matching 9 bases. Germline CDR1 reads MGHRA; CDR2 reads YSYEKL. After removal of 4 bases from V and 2 bases from J, the junction contained 5 bases not matched to a gene. The CDR3 contains 15 residues. CDR3 nucleotides: TGCGCCAGCAGCCGTCTGGGACAGGGCAACTATGGCTACACCTTC. This gives the protein CASSRLGQGNYGYTF.

The chain joins TRBV11-3 to TRBJ2-5; D perhaps matches TRBD2 (6 bases). The CDR3 totals 11 residues. Germline assignment: CDR1 SGHNT and CDR2 YENEEA. V lost 4 bases and J lost 10, with 10 bases in between. CDR3 protein: CASSSGGDQYF. The CDR3 DNA follows: TGTGCCAGCAGCTCCGGGGGAGACCAGTACTTC. The full variable domain, its missing parts supplied by reference TRBV11-3 and TRBJ2-5, is EAGVVQSPRYKIIEKKQPVAFWCNPISGHNTLYWYLQNLGQGPELLIRYENEEAVDDSQLPKDRFSAERLKGVDSTLKIQPAELGDSAVYLCASSSGGDQYFGPGTRLLVL.

The J gene is TRBJ1-6, the V gene TRBV6-5, with D maybe TRBD1 (5 bases). Germline assignment: CDR1 MNHEY and CDR2 SVGAGI. The CDR3 is made up of 16 amino acids. V was trimmed by 6 bases and J by 10 bases, leaving 22 bases between them. The DNA for the CDR3 is TGTGCCAGCAGCCTCGGGCCGGGACCAAGTGGATCACCCCTCCACTTT. It encodes CASSLGPGPSGSPLHF.

This clonotype showed up just a few times. This chain connects TRBV24-1 to TRBJ2-7; D is perhaps TRBD1 or TRBD2 (5 bases each). Trimming left V 11 bases short and J 10 bases short, with 23 bases between. Germline CDR1 and CDR2: KGHDR and SFDVKD. CDR3 length: 13 amino acids. DNA for the CDR3: TGTGCCATGCCCAACCCAGGGCTGGGGGAACAGTACGTC. Amino acid sequence: CAMPNPGLGEQYV.

The DNA of the CDR3 is TGTGCCAGCAGCTTTCCCGGAGGGACCCAGTACTTC. This sequence encodes CASSFPGGTQYF. This sequence joins TRBV7-2 and TRBJ2-5, with D perhaps TRBD2 (5 bases). Germline V gene sequence: CDR1 SGHTA, CDR2 FQGNSA. Trimming shortened V by 3 bases and J by 7 bases, and 9 bases separated the two germline ends. The CDR3 consists of 12 residues.